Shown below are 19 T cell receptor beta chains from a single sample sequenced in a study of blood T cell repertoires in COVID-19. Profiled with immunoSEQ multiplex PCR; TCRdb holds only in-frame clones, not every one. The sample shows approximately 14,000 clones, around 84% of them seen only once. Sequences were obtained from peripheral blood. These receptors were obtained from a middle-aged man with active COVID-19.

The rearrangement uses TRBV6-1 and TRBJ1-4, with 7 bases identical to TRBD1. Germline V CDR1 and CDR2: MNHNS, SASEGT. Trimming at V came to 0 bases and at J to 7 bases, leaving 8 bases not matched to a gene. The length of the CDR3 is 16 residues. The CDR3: CASSEAGEGAGEKLFF. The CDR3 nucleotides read TGTGCCAGCAGTGAAGCGGGAGAGGGGGCGGGTGAAAAACTGTTTTTT.

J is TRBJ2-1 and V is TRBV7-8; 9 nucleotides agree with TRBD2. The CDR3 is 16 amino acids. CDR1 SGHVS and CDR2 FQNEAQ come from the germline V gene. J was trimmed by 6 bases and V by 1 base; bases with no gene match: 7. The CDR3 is CASSLVIAGDANEQFF. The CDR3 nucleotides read TGTGCCAGCAGCTTAGTAATAGCGGGAGACGCCAATGAGCAGTTCTTC.

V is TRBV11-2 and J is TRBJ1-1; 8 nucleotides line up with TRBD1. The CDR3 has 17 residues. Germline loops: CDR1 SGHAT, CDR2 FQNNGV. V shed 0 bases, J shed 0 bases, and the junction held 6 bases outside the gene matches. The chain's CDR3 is CASSLETGVMVNTEAFF. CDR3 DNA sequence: TGTGCCAGCAGCTTAGAGACAGGGGTTATGGTGAACACTGAAGCTTTCTTT.

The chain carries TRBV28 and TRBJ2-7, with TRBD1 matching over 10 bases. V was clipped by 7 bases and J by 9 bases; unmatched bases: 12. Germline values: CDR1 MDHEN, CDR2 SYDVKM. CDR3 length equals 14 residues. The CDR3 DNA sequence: TGTGCCAGCACTGAAACCGGGACAGGGGTATTGCAGTACTTC. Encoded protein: CASTETGTGVLQYF. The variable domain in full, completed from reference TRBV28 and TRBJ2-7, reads DVKVTQSSRYLVKRTGEKVFLECVQDMDHENMFWYRQDPGLGLRLIYFSYDVKMKEKGDIPEGYSVSREKKERFSLILESASTNQTSMYLCASTETGTGVLQYFGPGTRLTVT.

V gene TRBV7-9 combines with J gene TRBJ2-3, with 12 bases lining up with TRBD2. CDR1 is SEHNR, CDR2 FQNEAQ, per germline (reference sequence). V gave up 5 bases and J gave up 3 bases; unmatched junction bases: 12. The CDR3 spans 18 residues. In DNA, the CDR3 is TGTGCCAGCAGCCCACCCGAGACTAGCGGGAGTAGTACAGATACGCAGTATTTT. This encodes CASSPPETSGSSTDTQYF.

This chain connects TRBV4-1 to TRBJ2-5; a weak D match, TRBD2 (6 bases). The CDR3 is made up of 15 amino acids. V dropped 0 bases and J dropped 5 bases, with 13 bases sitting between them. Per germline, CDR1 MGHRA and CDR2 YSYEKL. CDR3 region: CASSQDEAGGETQYF. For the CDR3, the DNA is TGCGCCAGCAGCCAAGATGAGGCAGGAGGGGAGACCCAGTACTTC.

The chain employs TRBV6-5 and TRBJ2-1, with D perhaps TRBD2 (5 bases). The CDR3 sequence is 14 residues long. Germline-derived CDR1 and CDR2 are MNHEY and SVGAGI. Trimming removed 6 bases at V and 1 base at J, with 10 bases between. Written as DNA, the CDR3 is TGTGCCAGCAGCCCACTAGAGTCCTACAATGAGCAGTTCTTC. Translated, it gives CASSPLESYNEQFF.

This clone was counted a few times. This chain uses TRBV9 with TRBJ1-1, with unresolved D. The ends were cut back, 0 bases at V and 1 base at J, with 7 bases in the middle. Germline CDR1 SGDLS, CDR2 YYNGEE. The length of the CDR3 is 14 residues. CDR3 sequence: CASSVASGNTEAFF. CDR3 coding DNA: TGTGCCAGCAGCGTAGCTTCCGGGAACACTGAAGCTTTCTTT.

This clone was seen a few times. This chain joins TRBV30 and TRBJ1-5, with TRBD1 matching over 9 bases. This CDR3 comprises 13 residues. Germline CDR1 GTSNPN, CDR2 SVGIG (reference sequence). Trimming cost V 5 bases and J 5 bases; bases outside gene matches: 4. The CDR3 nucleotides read TGTGCCTGGGGACAGGGGTGGGATCAGCCCCAGCATTTT. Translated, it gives CAWGQGWDQPQHF.

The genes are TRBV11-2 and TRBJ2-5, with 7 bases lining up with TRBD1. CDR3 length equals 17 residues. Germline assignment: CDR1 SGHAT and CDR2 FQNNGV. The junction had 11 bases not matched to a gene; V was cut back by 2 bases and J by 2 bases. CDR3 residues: CASSLKMGTEIQETQYF. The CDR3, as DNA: TGTGCCAGCAGCTTAAAAATGGGGACAGAGATACAAGAGACCCAGTACTTC.

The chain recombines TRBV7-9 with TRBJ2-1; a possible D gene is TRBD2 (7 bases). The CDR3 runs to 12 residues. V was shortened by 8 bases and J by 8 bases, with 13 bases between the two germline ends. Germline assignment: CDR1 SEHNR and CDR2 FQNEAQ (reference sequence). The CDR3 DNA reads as TGTGCCAGCGTGGGGGGGGCCCATGAGCAGTTCTTC. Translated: CASVGGAHEQFF.

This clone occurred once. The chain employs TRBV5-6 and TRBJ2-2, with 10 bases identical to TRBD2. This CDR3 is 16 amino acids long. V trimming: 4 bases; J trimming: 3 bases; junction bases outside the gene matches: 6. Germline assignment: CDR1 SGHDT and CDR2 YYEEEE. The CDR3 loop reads CASSPGLADYTGELFF. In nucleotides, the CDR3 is TGTGCCAGCAGCCCAGGACTAGCGGATTACACCGGGGAGCTGTTTTTT.

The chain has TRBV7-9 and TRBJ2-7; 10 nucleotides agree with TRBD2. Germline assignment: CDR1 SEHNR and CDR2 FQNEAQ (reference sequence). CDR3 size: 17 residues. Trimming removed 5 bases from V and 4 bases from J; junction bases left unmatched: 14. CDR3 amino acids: CASSDTTAGGPRYEQYF. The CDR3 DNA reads TGTGCCAGCAGCGACACGACAGCGGGAGGGCCACGGTACGAGCAGTACTTC.

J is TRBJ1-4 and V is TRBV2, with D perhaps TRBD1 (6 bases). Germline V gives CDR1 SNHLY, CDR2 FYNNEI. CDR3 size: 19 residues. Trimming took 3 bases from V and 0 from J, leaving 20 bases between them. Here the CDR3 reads CASSDKGQISVATNEKLFF. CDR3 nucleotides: TGTGCCAGCAGTGACAAAGGACAGATTTCCGTTGCAACTAATGAAAAACTGTTTTTT.

CDR3 sequence: CATSRDWDPTSGRPLSSYNEQFF. CDR3 coding DNA: TGTGCCACCAGCAGAGATTGGGACCCGACTAGCGGGAGGCCCCTCAGCTCCTACAATGAGCAGTTCTTC. V and J are TRBV15 and TRBJ2-1; 13 bases match TRBD2. This CDR3 region has 23 residues. Germline V gives CDR1 LNHNV, CDR2 YYDKDF (reference sequence). V lost 0 bases to trimming and J lost 0 bases; unmatched junction nucleotides: 17. The entire variable domain, with the rest obtained from reference TRBV15 and TRBJ2-1, is as follows: DAMVIQNPRYQVTQFGKPVTLSCSQTLNHNVMYWYQQKSSQAPKLLFHYYDKDFNNEADTPDNFQSRRPNTSFCFLDIRSPGLGDTAMYLCATSRDWDPTSGRPLSSYNEQFFGPGTRLTVL.

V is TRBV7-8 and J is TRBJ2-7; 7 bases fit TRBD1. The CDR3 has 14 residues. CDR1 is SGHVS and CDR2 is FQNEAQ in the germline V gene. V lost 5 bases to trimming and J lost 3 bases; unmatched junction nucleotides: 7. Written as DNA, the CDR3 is TGTGCCAGCAGCCTAGGGGACAGAATCTACGAGCAGTACTTC. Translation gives CASSLGDRIYEQYF.

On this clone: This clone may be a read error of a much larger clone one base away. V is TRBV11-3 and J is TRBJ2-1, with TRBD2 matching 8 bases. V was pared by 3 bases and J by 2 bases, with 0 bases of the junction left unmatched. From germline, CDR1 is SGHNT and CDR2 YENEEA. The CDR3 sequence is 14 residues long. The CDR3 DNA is TGTGCCAGCAGCTTTAGCGGGACCTACAATGAGCAGTTCTTC. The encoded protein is CASSFSGTYNEQFF.

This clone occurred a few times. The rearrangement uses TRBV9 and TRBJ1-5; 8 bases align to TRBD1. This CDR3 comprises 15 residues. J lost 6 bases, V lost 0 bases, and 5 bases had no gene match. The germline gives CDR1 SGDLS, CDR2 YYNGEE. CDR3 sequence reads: CASSVDGQGTQPQHF. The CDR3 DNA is TGTGCCAGCAGCGTAGACGGACAGGGTACTCAGCCCCAGCATTTT.

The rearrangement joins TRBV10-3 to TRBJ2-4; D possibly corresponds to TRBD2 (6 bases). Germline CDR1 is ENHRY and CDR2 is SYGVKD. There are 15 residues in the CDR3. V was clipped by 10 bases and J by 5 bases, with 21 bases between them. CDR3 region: CASPETGLQQNIQYF. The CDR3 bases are TGTGCCAGTCCGGAGACGGGACTCCAGCAAAACATTCAGTACTTC.